The source of this T cell receptor beta chain is a study of T cell responses to AZD1222 COVID-19 vaccine. Study at large: Second-dose schedules of about 4 or about 12 weeks were combined. Study-wide findings and caveats: Baseline serology detected seropositivity in only a handful of AZD1222 recipients. Reports say nearly half of spike-specific TCRs go after unmutated variant regions. Repertoire sampling happened only post peak T cell response.

On this clone itself: Its antigen is not identified.

Germline V gene data show CDR1 as MNHEY and CDR2 as SMNVEV (reference sequence). The CDR3 loop spans 12 amino acids. Trimming removed 5 bases at V and 8 bases at J, with 12 bases between. Using immunoSEQ multiplex PCR, the repertoire was profiled, and TCRdb retains in-frame clones only, with some absent. The sample has 75,000 to 95,000 clones, 90% seen once. The chain uses TRBV27 and TRBJ1-1; unclear D gene. This TCR came from an adult in good health. The sample in question was peripheral blood, obtained on day 0 of AZD1222 vaccination. As DNA, the CDR3 is TGTGCCAGCAGTCCCCCAGGCCCCGAAGCTTTCTTT. As protein: CASSPPGPEAFF.